The sequence of this T cell receptor (beta chain) was determined in a study of blood T cell repertoires in COVID-19. Across the whole study: Material from acute and convalescent COVID-19 was sourced from the United States, Italy and Spain. PBMCs, B-cell-depleted T cells, or T cells were the source of the cDNA or gDNA that made up the material.

CDR3 length: 17 amino acids. With 1 base removed from V and 0 bases from J, the gap between germline ends came to 12 bases. CDR1 is KGHSH and CDR2 is LQKENI in the germline V gene. Methods used by the authors: Researchers report that nucleated cell counts were estimated from reference gene primer amplification. The protocol was immunoSEQ multiplex PCR, while the TCRdb copy is restricted to in-frame clones and leaves out a portion. V, J and clone size were drawn from that table, and D and trimming were deduced from the DNA. The sample yields around 90,000 clones, about 81% seen once. This clonotype was sampled from a human donor in a cohort sampled during active COVID-19. The material sequenced was peripheral blood. The V and J genes are TRBV18 and TRBJ2-2; tentatively, D is TRBD1 (6 bases). The CDR3 sequence is CASSPRQGTSNTGELFF. DNA for the CDR3: TGTGCCAGCTCACCACGTCAGGGGACCTCGAACACCGGGGAGCTGTTTTTT. Supplemented by reference TRBV18 and TRBJ2-2, the full variable domain reads NAGVMQNPRHLVRRRGQEARLRCSPMKGHSHVYWYRQLPEEGLKFMVYLQKENIIDESGMPKERFSAEFPKEGPSILRIQQVVRGDSAAYFCASSPRQGTSNTGELFFGEGSRLTVL.